A selection of T cell receptor beta chains follows, all from one sample in a study of CD8+CD57+ T cells in acquired aplastic anemia. TCRdb ran MiXCR on the reads and lists one entry per CDR3 protein. The data show 100,000 to 150,000 distinct CDR3 sequences, about 40% seen once. Specimen: sorted CD4+, CD8+, or CD8+CD57+ T cells (not recorded which) from PBMCs. These receptors were taken from a human donor with aplastic anemia. Both conserved end residues are part of each CDR3. The D gene is left open where the match is weak. Size values are once, few and many counts, or a class for expanded clones, and some rows have none.

abundance	j_gene	v_gene	d_gene	CDR3nt	CDR3aa
many	TRBJ1-5	TRBV2	TRBD1	TGTGCCAGCAGTTATGACAGGGATGATCAGCCCCAGCATTTT	CASSYDRDDQPQHF
many	TRBJ1-1	TRBV15	TRBD1	TGTGCCACCAGCAGACCCAGTGCCGGGACAGTGAGAAACACTGAAGCTTTCTTT	CATSRPSAGTVRNTEAFF
NA	TRBJ1-4	TRBV20-1	TRBD1	TGCAGTGCGGGAACAGGGGTTTGGGAAAAACTGTTTTTT	CSAGTGVWEKLFF
NA	TRBJ1-4	TRBV3-1	NA	TGTGCCAGCAGTTATGACAGCCGAAAACTGTTTTTT	CASSYDSRKLFF
NA	TRBJ2-1	TRBV7-9	TRBD1	TGTGCCAGCAGACCGGGACAGAGGCAGTTCTTC	CASRPGQRQFF
few	TRBJ1-5	TRBV7-8	NA	TGTGCCAGCAGCTTTTCCCGGACGAGGAGCAATCAGCCCCAGCATTTT	CASSFSRTRSNQPQHF
many	TRBJ2-2	TRBV19	NA	TGTGCCAGTAGACTGGTCCTCGGGGAGCTGTTTTTT	CASRLVLGELFF
NA	TRBJ2-3	TRBV24-1	NA	TGTGCCACCGCTACGACACTTGCTAGCACAGATACGCAGTATTTT	CATATTLASTDTQYF
NA	TRBJ1-1	TRBV6-1	NA	TGTGCCAGCAGCCACGGGGCGGGGGTCACTGAAGCTTTCTTT	CASSHGAGVTEAFF
many	TRBJ2-3	TRBV24-1	TRBD2	TGTGCCACCAGTGAACCGGGGCGGGGGACAGATACGCAGTATTTT	CATSEPGRGTDTQYF